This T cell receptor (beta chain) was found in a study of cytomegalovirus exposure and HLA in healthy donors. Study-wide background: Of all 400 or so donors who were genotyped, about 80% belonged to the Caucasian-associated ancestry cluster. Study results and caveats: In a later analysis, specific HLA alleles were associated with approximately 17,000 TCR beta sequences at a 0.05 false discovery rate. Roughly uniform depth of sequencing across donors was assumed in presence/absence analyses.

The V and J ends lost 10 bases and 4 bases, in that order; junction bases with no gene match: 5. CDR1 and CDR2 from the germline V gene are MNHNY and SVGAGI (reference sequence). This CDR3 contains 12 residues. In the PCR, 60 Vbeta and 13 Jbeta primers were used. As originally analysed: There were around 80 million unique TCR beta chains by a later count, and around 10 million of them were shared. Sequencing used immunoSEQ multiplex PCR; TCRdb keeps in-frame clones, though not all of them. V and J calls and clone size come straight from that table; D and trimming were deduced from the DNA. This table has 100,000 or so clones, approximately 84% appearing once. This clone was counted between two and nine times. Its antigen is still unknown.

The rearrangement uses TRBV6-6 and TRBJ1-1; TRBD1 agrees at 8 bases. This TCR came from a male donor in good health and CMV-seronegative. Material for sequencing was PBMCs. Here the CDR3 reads CATWDRSTEAFF. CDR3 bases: TGTGCCACCTGGGACAGGTCCACTGAAGCTTTCTTT.